The clone carrying this T cell receptor (beta chain) was found many times. V was clipped by 3 bases and J by 8 bases; unmatched bases: 18. This CDR3 is 17 amino acids long. This sample is drawn from a study of T-cell reconstitution after alpha-beta-depleted transplantation in children. TCRbeta library construction was performed incorporating unique molecular identifiers. TCRdb ran MiXCR on the PCR reads and lists one entry per CDR3 protein. The sample shows fewer than 250,000 distinct CDR3 sequences, 6.5% to 9% of them seen only once. Sample: PBMCs, mostly from graft donor cells, taken 180 days after TCRalphabeta/CD19-depleted stem cell transplant. This receptor was obtained from a male patient younger than 18 who had a stem cell transplant for acute lymphoblastic leukemia, so the T cells may come from the graft donor. The gene calls are TRBV12-3 or TRBV12-4 and TRBJ1-2, with 7 positions matching TRBD1. The CDR3 region is CASSLAGPGQVVVGYTF. CDR3 coding DNA: TGTGCCAGCAGTTTGGCAGGACCTGGACAGGTCGTTGTGGGCTACACCTTC.